A selection of T cell receptor beta chains follows, all from one sample in a study of blood T cell repertoires in COVID-19. This table comes from immunoSEQ multiplex PCR, and its TCRdb copy is limited to in-frame clones, with some not included. The sample consists of approximately 97,000 clones, more than 75% of them appearing once. Sequenced material: peripheral blood. Receptors were obtained from a human donor in a cohort sampled during active COVID-19. CDR3s include the opening cysteine and the closing phenylalanine or tryptophan. A D gene is named only where the DNA matches it firmly. The size field is filled for only some rows; it gives once, few, many or a size class.

D	J	V	size	DNA	CDR3
TRBD2	TRBJ2-2	TRBV7-2	few	TGTGCCAGCAGCCCGCGCCCGAGCGGGGAAAACACCGGGGAGCTGTTTTTT	CASSPRPSGENTGELFF
TRBD2	TRBJ2-1	TRBV7-2	.	TGTGCCAGCAGCGCAGATAGCGGGGGGGCCCGGAATGAGCAGTTCTTC	CASSADSGGARNEQFF
TRBD1	TRBJ1-4	TRBV5-4	once	TGTGCCAGCAGCGCATCGGTCGGGCAGGGGGACGAAAAACTGTTTTTT	CASSASVGQGDEKLFF
.	TRBJ2-7	TRBV15	.	TGTGCCACCAGCAGAGTGGCAGGGGGAGGCCTTTACGAGCAGTACTTC	CATSRVAGGGLYEQYF
TRBD2	TRBJ2-5	TRBV7-2	.	TGTGCCAGCAGCCCCCTTGGGGGACTAGCGGGTAAAGAGACCCAGTACTTC	CASSPLGGLAGKETQYF
TRBD1	TRBJ2-3	TRBV27	few	TGTGCCAGCAGTGGCCAGACAGGGGCTGGCACAGATACGCAGTATTTT	CASSGQTGAGTDTQYF
TRBD1	TRBJ1-5	TRBV6-5	.	TGTGCCACGGGACAGGGAGTCAATCAGCCCCAGCATTTT	CATGQGVNQPQHF
TRBD1	TRBJ1-6	TRBV2	.	TGTGCCAGCAGCCGGGACAGGGACAATTCACCCCTCCACTTT	CASSRDRDNSPLHF
.	TRBJ1-2	TRBV4-3	.	TGCGCCAGCAGCCAAGATCTTGGGGAGAACTATGGCTACACCTTC	CASSQDLGENYGYTF
.	TRBJ1-2	TRBV4-1	.	TGCGCCAGCAGCCAAGATAAGCGGGGTCGGGAGACGAGGGGTCCTGTCTGGTATGGCTACACCTTC	CASSQDKRGRETRGPVWYGYTF
TRBD1	TRBJ2-1	TRBV14	.	TGTGCCAGCGGCCAACTACAGGGGGCCCTCTACAATGAGCAGTTCTTC	CASGQLQGALYNEQFF
TRBD2	TRBJ2-7	TRBV2	.	TGTGCCAGCAGTGAAGGGGAGGGGCGTGTCGAGCAGTACTTC	CASSEGEGRVEQYF
TRBD1	TRBJ2-5	TRBV5-6	.	TGTGCCAGCAGCTCGTCGAACAGGGGGTGGTACCAAGAGACCCAGTACTTC	CASSSSNRGWYQETQYF
.	TRBJ2-1	TRBV7-8	.	TGTGCCAGCAGCTTAAGAACGGGGGAGCAGTTCTTC	CASSLRTGEQFF
TRBD2	TRBJ2-5	TRBV18	once	TGTGCCAGCTCACCACCGGGACTAGCGGGGGGTGAGACCCAGTACTTC	CASSPPGLAGGETQYF
.	TRBJ1-6	TRBV5-1	once	TGCGCCAGCAGCGGAGGAACAACAGGGTTTTCACCCCTCCACTTT	CASSGGTTGFSPLHF
.	TRBJ2-5	TRBV5-1	.	TGCGCCAGCAGCTTGGGTAGCTCTAAGTGGGAGACCCAGTACTTC	CASSLGSSKWETQYF
.	TRBJ2-3	TRBV7-9	.	TGTGCCAGCAGCTTACTGGCAGGGAGGTACGCAGATACGCAGTATTTT	CASSLLAGRYADTQYF
TRBD1	TRBJ1-4	TRBV18	.	TGTGCCAGCTCACCACTCCGACAGGGCACAACTAATGAAAAACTGTTTTTT	CASSPLRQGTTNEKLFF
TRBD1	TRBJ1-2	TRBV6-2/TRBV6-3	.	TGTGCCAGCAGTCCCCCTCTCGACAGGGGGCTCTATGGCTACACCTTC	CASSPPLDRGLYGYTF
.	TRBJ1-2	TRBV27	once	TGTGCCAGCGCCCCTCGGGGGTATGGCTACACCTTC	CASAPRGYGYTF
.	TRBJ2-5	TRBV7-3	.	TGTGCCAGCAGCTTAGACCCGGGGAGGAAAGAGACCCAGTACTTC	CASSLDPGRKETQYF
TRBD1	TRBJ2-7	TRBV6-1	.	TGTGCCAGCAGTGAATGGGACAGGGCCCTCGAGCAGTACTTC	CASSEWDRALEQYF
.	TRBJ2-7	TRBV5-1	.	TGCGCCAGCAGCCCGCTGGGGGGTGGCGAGCAGTACTTC	CASSPLGGGEQYF
.	TRBJ1-2	TRBV28	.	TGTGCCAGCAGCAACCGACAGGTCAGCTATGGCTACACCTTC	CASSNRQVSYGYTF
TRBD2	TRBJ2-5	TRBV7-8	.	TGTGCCAGCAGCTTATTTTCTAGCGGGGGGCAAGAGACCCAGTACTTC	CASSLFSSGGQETQYF
.	TRBJ2-1	TRBV6-2/TRBV6-3	.	TGTGCCAGCAGTTCTGTGGGGGGCTCCTACAATGAGCAGTTCTTC	CASSSVGGSYNEQFF
TRBD1	TRBJ1-1	TRBV11-1	.	TGTGCCAGCAGCGTCCGGACAGGGGCGAACACTGAAGCTTTCTTT	CASSVRTGANTEAFF
TRBD1	TRBJ1-1	TRBV19	.	TGTGCCAGTAGTAGCGGGACAGGGCCTGAAGCTTTCTTT	CASSSGTGPEAFF
TRBD1	TRBJ2-7	TRBV5-1	.	TGCGCCAGCAGCACAGGACAGGGTAGAACCTACGAGCAGTACTTC	CASSTGQGRTYEQYF
.	TRBJ2-4	TRBV6-2/TRBV6-3	.	TGTGCCAGCAGCCTACGACAGGCGGTAGCCAAAAACATTCAGTACTTC	CASSLRQAVAKNIQYF
TRBD1	TRBJ2-4	TRBV6-2/TRBV6-3	.	TGTGCCAGCACCCCGACAGGGACCCTTCTCCTAGCCAAAAACATTCAGTACTTC	CASTPTGTLLLAKNIQYF
TRBD1	TRBJ2-7	TRBV5-1	.	TGCGCCAGCAGCACACAGGGGGCGCGGGAGCAGTACTTC	CASSTQGAREQYF
.	TRBJ2-1	TRBV12-2	.	TGTGCAAGTCGTCCGGGACTCTTCACACTTTCCTACAATGAGCAGTTCTTC	CASRPGLFTLSYNEQFF
.	TRBJ1-5	TRBV5-4	.	TGTGCCAGCAGCCGAGGGGGGGATAGCAATCAGCCCCAGCATTTT	CASSRGGDSNQPQHF
.	TRBJ1-2	TRBV2	.	TGTGCCAGCAGTGTAGAGGGATTTAACTATGGCTACACCTTC	CASSVEGFNYGYTF
.	TRBJ2-3	TRBV7-2	once	TGTGCCAGCAGCTTAGGAGTGACAGATGCAGATACGCAGTATTTT	CASSLGVTDADTQYF
.	TRBJ2-7	TRBV28	.	TGTGCCAGCAGTTACCGAGGACACCGCGAGCAGTACTTC	CASSYRGHREQYF
TRBD2	TRBJ2-2	TRBV7-2	.	TGTGCCAGCAGCCGCGGACTAGCTGCCACCGGGGAGCTGTTTTTT	CASSRGLAATGELFF
.	TRBJ1-4	TRBV30	.	TGTGCCTGGAGTGCGGACAGAGTTAATGAAAAACTGTTTTTT	CAWSADRVNEKLFF
.	TRBJ2-5	TRBV25-1	.	TGTGCCAGCAGTGAATCCCTTAGCGCAAGGGAGACCCAGTACTTC	CASSESLSARETQYF
TRBD1	TRBJ1-1	TRBV7-2	.	TGTGCCAGCAGCTCTCCGGACAGGGGCTTAATGAACACTGAAGCTTTCTTT	CASSSPDRGLMNTEAFF
.	TRBJ2-7	TRBV6-5	once	TGTGCCAGCAGCGGGGATTGGTACGAGCAGTACTTC	CASSGDWYEQYF
TRBD1	TRBJ1-2	TRBV20-1	.	TGCAGTGCTAGTGGGACAGGGCTAGCTAACTATGGCTACACCTTC	CSASGTGLANYGYTF
TRBD2	TRBJ2-5	TRBV4-1	.	TGCGCCAGCAGCCAACCTATAGCGGGGGGGCAAGAGACCCAGTACTTC	CASSQPIAGGQETQYF
TRBD2	TRBJ2-5	TRBV5-4	.	TGTGCCAGCAGCTTAGCGGGGATCCAAGAGACCCAGTACTTC	CASSLAGIQETQYF
TRBD1	TRBJ1-2	TRBV19	.	TGTGCCAGTATTTCTACGGCGGGCCAGGGGGCCACTTGGGGTGCCACCTTC	CASISTAGQGATWGATF
TRBD2	TRBJ2-5	TRBV11-2	.	TGTGCCAGCAGCCCTGGACTAGCGGGGGGGGAGACCCAGTACTTC	CASSPGLAGGETQYF
TRBD2	TRBJ2-3	TRBV5-4	.	TGTGCCAGCACCCCGGGGGGGAACACAGATACGCAGTATTTT	CASTPGGNTDTQYF